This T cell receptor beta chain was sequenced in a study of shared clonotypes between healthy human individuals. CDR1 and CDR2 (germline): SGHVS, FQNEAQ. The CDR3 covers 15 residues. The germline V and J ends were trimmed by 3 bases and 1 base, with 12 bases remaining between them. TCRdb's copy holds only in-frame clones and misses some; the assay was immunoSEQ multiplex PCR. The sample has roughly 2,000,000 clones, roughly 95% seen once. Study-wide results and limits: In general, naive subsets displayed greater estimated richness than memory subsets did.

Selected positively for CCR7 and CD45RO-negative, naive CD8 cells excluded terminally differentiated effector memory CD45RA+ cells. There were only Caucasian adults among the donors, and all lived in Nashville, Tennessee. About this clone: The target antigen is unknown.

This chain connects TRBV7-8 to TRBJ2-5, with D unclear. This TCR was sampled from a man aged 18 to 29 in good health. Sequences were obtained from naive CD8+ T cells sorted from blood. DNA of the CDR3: TGTGCCAGCAGCTTTTCACAGCCGTTCCAAGAGACCCAGTACTTC. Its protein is CASSFSQPFQETQYF.